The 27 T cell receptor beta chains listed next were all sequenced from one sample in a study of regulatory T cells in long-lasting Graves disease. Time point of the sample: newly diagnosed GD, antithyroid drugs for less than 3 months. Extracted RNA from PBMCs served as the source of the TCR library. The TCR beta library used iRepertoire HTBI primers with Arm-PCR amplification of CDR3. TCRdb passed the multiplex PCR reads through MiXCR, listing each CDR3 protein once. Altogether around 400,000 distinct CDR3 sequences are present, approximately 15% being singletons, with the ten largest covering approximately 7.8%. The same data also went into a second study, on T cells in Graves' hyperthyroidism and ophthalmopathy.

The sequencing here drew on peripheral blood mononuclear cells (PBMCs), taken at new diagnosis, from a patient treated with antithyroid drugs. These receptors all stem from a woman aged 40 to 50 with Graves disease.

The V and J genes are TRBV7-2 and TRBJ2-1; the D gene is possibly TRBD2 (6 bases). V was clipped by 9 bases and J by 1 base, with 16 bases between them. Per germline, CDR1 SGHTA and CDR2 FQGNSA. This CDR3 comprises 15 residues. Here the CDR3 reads CARQTPGLSYNEQFF. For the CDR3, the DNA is TGTGCCAGGCAAACTCCGGGACTTTCCTACAATGAGCAGTTCTTC.

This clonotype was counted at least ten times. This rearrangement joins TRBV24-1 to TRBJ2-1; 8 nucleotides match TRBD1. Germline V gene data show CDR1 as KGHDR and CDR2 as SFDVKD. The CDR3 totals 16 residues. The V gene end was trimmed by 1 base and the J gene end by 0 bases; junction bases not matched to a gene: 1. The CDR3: CATSDFGQGSYNEQFF. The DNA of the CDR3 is TGTGCCACCAGTGATTTTGGACAGGGCTCCTACAATGAGCAGTTCTTC.

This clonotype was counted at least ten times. DNA for the CDR3: TGCGCCAGCAGAGGGGAGGATAATTCACCCCTCCACTTT. Translated, it gives CASRGEDNSPLHF. V and J are TRBV5-1 and TRBJ1-6; maybe TRBD1 (5 bases). The CDR3 has 13 residues. Trimming left V 5 bases short and J 5 bases short, with 8 bases between. In germline, CDR1 is SGHRS, CDR2 YFSETQ.

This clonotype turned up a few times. The CDR3 sequence is CASSQLGSQSYEQYF. DNA for the CDR3: TGTGCCAGCAGCCAGCTCGGGTCACAGAGCTACGAGCAGTACTTC. The chain carries TRBV4-2 and TRBJ2-7; D not certain. V was shortened by 3 bases and J by 3 bases, with 15 bases between the two germline ends. This CDR3 spans 15 amino acids. Germline V CDR1 and CDR2: LGHNA, YNFKEQ.

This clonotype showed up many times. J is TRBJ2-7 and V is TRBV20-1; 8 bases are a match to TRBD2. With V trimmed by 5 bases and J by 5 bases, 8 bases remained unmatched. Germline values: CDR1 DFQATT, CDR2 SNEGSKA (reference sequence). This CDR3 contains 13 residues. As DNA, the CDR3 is TGCAGTGCTTCTCAAGCGGGAGTCAACGAGCAGTACTTC. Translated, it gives CSASQAGVNEQYF.

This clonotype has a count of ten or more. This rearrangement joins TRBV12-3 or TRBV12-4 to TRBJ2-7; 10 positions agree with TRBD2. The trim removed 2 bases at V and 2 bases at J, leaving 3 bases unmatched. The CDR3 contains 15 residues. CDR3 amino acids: CASSLITSGAYEQYF. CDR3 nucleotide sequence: TGTGCCAGCAGTTTAATCACTAGCGGGGCCTACGAGCAGTACTTC.

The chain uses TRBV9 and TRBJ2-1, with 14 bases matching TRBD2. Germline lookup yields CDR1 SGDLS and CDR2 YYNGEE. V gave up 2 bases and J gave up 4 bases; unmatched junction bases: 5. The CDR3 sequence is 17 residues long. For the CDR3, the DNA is TGTGCCAGCAGCGTGGGACTAGCGGGAGCGGGGTACAATGAGCAGTTCTTC. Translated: CASSVGLAGAGYNEQFF.

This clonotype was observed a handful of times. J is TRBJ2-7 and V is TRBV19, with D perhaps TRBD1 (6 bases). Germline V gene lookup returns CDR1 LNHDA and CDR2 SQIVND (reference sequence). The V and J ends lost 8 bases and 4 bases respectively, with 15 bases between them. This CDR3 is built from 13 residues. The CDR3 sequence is CASAPGTPYEQYF. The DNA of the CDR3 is TGTGCCAGTGCCCCCGGGACACCGTACGAGCAGTACTTC.

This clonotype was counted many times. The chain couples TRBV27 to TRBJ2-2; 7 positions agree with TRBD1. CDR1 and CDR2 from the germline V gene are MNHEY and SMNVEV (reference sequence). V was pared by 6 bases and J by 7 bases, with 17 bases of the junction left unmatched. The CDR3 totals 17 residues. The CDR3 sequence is CASREGAKLGVGGELFF. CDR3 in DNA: TGTGCCAGCAGAGAGGGGGCAAAGCTTGGCGTGGGCGGGGAGCTGTTTTTT.

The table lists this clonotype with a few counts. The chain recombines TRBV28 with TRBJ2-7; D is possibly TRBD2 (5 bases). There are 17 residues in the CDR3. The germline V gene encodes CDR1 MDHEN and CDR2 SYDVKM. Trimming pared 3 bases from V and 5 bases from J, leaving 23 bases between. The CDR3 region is CASSFTKSYRAENEQYF. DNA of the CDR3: TGTGCCAGCAGTTTCACCAAGTCATACAGAGCGGAGAACGAGCAGTACTTC.

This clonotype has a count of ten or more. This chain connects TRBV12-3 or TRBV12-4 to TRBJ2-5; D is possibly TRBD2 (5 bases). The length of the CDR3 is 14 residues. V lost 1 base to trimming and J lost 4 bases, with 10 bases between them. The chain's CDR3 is CASSLGRMIETQYF. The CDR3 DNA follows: TGTGCCAGCAGTTTAGGGAGGATGATAGAGACCCAGTACTTC.

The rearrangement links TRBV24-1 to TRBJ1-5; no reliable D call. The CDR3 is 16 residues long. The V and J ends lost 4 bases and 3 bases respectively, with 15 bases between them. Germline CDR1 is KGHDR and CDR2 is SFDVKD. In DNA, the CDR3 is TGTGCCACCAGTGACAATGATAAGAGCCCCAATCAGCCCCAGCATTTT. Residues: CATSDNDKSPNQPQHF.

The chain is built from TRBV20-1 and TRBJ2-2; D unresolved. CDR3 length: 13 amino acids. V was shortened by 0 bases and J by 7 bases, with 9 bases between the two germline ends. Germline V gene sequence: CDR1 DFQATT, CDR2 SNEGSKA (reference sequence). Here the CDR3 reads CSARDARFGELFF. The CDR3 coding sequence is TGCAGTGCTAGAGATGCGAGGTTCGGGGAGCTGTTTTTT.

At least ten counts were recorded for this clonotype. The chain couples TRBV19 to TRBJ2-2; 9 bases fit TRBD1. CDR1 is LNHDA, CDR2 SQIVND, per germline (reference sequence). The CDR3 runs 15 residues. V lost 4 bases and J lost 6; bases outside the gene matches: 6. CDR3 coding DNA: TGTGCCAGTAGTACCACAGGGGGCGCCGCCGGGGAGCTGTTTTTT. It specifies CASSTTGGAAGELFF.

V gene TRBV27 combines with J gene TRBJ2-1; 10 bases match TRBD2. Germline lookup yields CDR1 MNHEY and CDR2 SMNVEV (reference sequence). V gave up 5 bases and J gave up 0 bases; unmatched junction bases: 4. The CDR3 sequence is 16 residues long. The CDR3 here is CASSDPSGGSYNEQFF. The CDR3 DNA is TGTGCCAGCAGTGATCCTAGCGGGGGCTCCTACAATGAGCAGTTCTTC.

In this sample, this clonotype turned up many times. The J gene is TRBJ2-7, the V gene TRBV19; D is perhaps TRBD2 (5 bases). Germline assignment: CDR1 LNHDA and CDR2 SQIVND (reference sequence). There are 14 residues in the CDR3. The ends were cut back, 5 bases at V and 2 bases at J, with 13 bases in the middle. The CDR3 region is CASSAAGGAYEQYF. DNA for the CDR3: TGTGCCAGTAGTGCCGCCGGAGGCGCCTACGAGCAGTACTTC.

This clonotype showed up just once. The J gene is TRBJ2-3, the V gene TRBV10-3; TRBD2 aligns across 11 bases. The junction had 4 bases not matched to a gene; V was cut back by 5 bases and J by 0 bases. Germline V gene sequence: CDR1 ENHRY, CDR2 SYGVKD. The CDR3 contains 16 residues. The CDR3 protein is CAISRTSGFSTDTQYF. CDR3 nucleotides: TGTGCCATCAGTCGGACTAGCGGGTTTAGCACAGATACGCAGTATTTT.

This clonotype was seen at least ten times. In nucleotides, the CDR3 is TGCAGTGCTAAGGCGGGACAGGGCGATGGTGAGCAGTTCTTC. Amino acid sequence: CSAKAGQGDGEQFF. The chain couples TRBV20-1 to TRBJ2-1; 9 bases match TRBD1. J was trimmed by 9 bases and V by 4 bases; bases with no gene match: 10. The CDR3 length is 14 residues. The germline gives CDR1 DFQATT, CDR2 SNEGSKA (reference sequence).

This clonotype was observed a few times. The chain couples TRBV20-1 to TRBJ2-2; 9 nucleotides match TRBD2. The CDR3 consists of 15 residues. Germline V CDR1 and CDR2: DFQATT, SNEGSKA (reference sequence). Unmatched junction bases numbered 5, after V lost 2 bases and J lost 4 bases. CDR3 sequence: CSARLAGRPTGELFF. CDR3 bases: TGCAGTGCTAGACTAGCGGGAAGACCCACCGGGGAGCTGTTTTTT.

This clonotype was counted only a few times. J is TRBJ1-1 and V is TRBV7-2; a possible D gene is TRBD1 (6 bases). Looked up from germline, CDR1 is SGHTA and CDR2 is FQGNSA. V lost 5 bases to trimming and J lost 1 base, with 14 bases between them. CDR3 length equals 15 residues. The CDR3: CASSQWRGQNTEAFF. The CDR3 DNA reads TGTGCCAGCAGCCAATGGAGGGGACAGAACACTGAAGCTTTCTTT.

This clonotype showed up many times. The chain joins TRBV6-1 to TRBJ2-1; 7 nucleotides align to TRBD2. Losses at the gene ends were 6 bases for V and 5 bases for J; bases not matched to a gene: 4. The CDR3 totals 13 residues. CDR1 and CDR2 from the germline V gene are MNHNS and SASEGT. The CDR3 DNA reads TGTGCCAGCAGCGGACTAGTCAACAATGAGCAGTTCTTC. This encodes CASSGLVNNEQFF.

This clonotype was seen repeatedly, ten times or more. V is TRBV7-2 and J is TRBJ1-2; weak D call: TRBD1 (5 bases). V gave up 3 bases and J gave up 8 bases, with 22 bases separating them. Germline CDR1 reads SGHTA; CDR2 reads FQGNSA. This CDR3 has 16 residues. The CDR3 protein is CASSLFQGRSTSGYTF. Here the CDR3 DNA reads TGTGCCAGCAGCTTGTTCCAGGGACGAAGCACCTCGGGCTACACCTTC. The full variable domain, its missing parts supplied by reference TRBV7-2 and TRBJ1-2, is GAGVSQSPSNKVTEKGKDVELRCDPISGHTALYWYRQSLGQGLEFLIYFQGNSAPDKSGLPSDRFSAERTGGSVSTLTIQRTQQEDSAVYLCASSLFQGRSTSGYTFGSGTRLTVV.

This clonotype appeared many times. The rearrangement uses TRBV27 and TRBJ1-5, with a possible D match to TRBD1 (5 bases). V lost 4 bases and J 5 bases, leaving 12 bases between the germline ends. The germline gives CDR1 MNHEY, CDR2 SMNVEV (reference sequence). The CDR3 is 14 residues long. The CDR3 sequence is CASSSGVGDQPQHF. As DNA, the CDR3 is TGTGCCAGCAGTTCGGGGGTGGGGGATCAGCCCCAGCATTTT.

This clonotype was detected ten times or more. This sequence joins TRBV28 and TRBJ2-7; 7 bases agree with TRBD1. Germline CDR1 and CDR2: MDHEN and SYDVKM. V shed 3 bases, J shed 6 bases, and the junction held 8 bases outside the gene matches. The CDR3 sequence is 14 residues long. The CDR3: CASSFPDRPGEQYF. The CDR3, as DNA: TGTGCCAGCAGTTTCCCGGACAGGCCGGGCGAGCAGTACTTC.

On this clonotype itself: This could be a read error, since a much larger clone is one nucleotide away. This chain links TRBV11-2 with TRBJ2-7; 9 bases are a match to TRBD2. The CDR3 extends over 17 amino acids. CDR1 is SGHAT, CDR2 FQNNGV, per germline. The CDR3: CASSHEGATSGTYKQYF. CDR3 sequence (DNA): TGTGCCAGCAGCCACGAAGGTGCGACTAGCGGTACCTACAAGCAGTACTTC.

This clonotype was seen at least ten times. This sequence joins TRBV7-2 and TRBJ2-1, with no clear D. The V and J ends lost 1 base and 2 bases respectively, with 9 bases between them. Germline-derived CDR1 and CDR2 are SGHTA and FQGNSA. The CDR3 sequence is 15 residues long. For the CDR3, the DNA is TGTGCCAGCAGCTTAGAGGCAAGTACCTACAATGAGCAGTTCTTC. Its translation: CASSLEASTYNEQFF.

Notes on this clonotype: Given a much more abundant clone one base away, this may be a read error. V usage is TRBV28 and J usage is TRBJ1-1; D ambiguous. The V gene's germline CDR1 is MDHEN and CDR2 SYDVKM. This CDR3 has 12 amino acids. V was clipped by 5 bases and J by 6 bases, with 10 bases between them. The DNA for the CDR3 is TGTGCCAGCAGTAAAGTCATGGCTGAAGCTTTCTTT. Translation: CASSKVMAEAFF.